This TCR beta chain emerged from a study of blood T cell repertoires in COVID-19. Turning to the study itself: Material from acute and convalescent COVID-19 was sourced from the United States, Italy and Spain. PBMCs, B-cell-depleted T cells, or T cells were the source of the cDNA or gDNA that made up the material.

The CDR3 extends over 14 amino acids. Per the germline V gene, CDR1 is SQVTM and CDR2 is ANQGSEA. V shed 4 bases, J shed 6 bases, and the junction held 8 bases outside the gene matches. Only in-frame clones appear in the TCRdb table, and some are missing; sequencing was by immunoSEQ multiplex PCR. The table includes more than 200,000 clones, 75% to 85% detected once. Sequencing was performed on peripheral blood. The chain links TRBV29-1 to TRBJ2-3; 9 nucleotides align to TRBD2. The origin of this receptor is a woman aged 40 to 50 who had recovered from COVID-19. The DNA of the CDR3 is TGCAGCGTTGTGATAGCGGGGGAGGCCGATACGCAGTATTTT. Its protein is CSVVIAGEADTQYF.